This TCR beta chain stems from a study of shared T cell receptors in the human thymus. Unmatched junction bases numbered 7, after V lost 1 base and J lost 9 bases. This CDR3 is built from 15 residues. The germline V gene encodes CDR1 SGHVS and CDR2 FQNEAQ. Only in-frame clones appear in the TCRdb table, and some are missing; sequencing was by immunoSEQ multiplex PCR. Here the sample spans almost 550,000 clones, around 82% being singletons. A further study also used this sample, focusing on human thymus T cells. That publication notes: Healthy Finnish infants undergoing corrective surgery for congenital heart defects were the donors.

This chain connects TRBV7-8 to TRBJ2-1; 9 bases agree with TRBD1. Sequencing input: thymocytes. The TCR originated in a boy in the first two years of life with a congenital heart defect. CDR3 sequence reads: CASSLETGGSGEQFF. The DNA for the CDR3 is TGTGCCAGCAGCTTAGAGACAGGGGGTAGCGGTGAGCAGTTCTTC.